Listed below are T cell receptor beta chains from one sample, sequenced in a study of neurological immune-mediated disorders. TCRdb re-called the 5' RACE reads through MiXCR, storing one row per CDR3 protein. The sample yields approximately 43,000 distinct CDR3 sequences, 2% to 3% seen once. Sequenced input: PBMCs. These receptors came from a man under 40 with multiple sclerosis. Both conserved end residues are part of each CDR3. D genes are given only for firm matches. Size values are once, few and many counts, or a class for expanded clones, and some rows have none.

V	size	D	J	DNA	CDR3
TRBV5-1	many	TRBD1	TRBJ2-3	TGCGCCAGCAGCTCGTCCCGGGACAGGGGATATGTAGATACGCAGTATTTT	CASSSSRDRGYVDTQYF
TRBV20-1	many	TRBD2	TRBJ2-3	TGCAGTGCCACTGGGACTATTACTAGCACAGATACGCAGTATTTT	CSATGTITSTDTQYF
TRBV4-2	many	TRBD2	TRBJ2-7	TGTGCCAGCAGCCCCTTAGCGGGAGTCGGATACGAGCAGTACTTC	CASSPLAGVGYEQYF
TRBV5-6	many	NA	TRBJ2-3	TGTGCCAGCAGCTCGTCAGGTGTAGCGGTTCGGGATACGCAGTATTTT	CASSSSGVAVRDTQYF
TRBV20-1	many	TRBD1	TRBJ2-3	TGCAGTGCACCGGACAGGGGGGAAAGTGATACGCAGTATTTT	CSAPDRGESDTQYF
TRBV6-2/TRBV6-3	many	NA	TRBJ2-1	TGTGCCAGCAGTGTTCCGGCGGAACGATACAATGAGCAGTTCTTC	CASSVPAERYNEQFF
TRBV12-3/TRBV12-4	few	NA	TRBJ1-1	TGTGCCAGCACCATGGGGAACACTGAAGCTTTCTTT	CASTMGNTEAFF
TRBV6-6	many	NA	TRBJ2-3	TGTGCCAGCAGTTACTCATCTGGGTTCCGGGATACGCAGTATTTT	CASSYSSGFRDTQYF
TRBV7-6	many	TRBD2	TRBJ2-7	TGTGCCAGCAGCTTAGCGAGGGAGGGAAAGGGCGAGCAGTACTTC	CASSLAREGKGEQYF
TRBV28	many	TRBD2	TRBJ2-2	TGTGCCAGTCTTCTCGCGGGAGGTGGAATTAGGGCCACCGGGGAGCTGTTTTTT	CASLLAGGGIRATGELFF
TRBV20-1	many	NA	TRBJ2-3	TGCAGTGTCCAGGGAATAGATACGCAGTATTTT	CSVQGIDTQYF
TRBV20-1	many	NA	TRBJ2-7	TGCAGTGCTAGAGTGGGTAGCTCCTACGAGCAGTACTTC	CSARVGSSYEQYF
TRBV12-3/TRBV12-4	many	NA	TRBJ1-5	TGTGCCAGCCGCCAAGGCAGCAATCAGCCCCAGCATTTT	CASRQGSNQPQHF
TRBV20-1	many	NA	TRBJ2-3	TGCAGTGCTAGAGACCCCACCGTACAGTCAGATACGCAGTATTTT	CSARDPTVQSDTQYF
TRBV6-5	many	TRBD1	TRBJ2-7	TGTGCCAGCTGCGCGGGACAGGGATACGAGCAGTACTTC	CASCAGQGYEQYF
TRBV6-2/TRBV6-3	many	NA	TRBJ1-5	TGTGCCAGCAGTAGGAGGTCCCAGCCCCAGCATTTT	CASSRRSQPQHF
TRBV10-3	many	TRBD2	TRBJ2-5	TGTGCCGCATCAGTCCAGGGCGGGAGAGAGACCCAGTACTTC	CAASVQGGRETQYF
TRBV24-1	many	NA	TRBJ2-7	TGTGCCACCGACCGAGGCTCCTACGAGCAGTACTTC	CATDRGSYEQYF
TRBV5-1	many	NA	TRBJ2-1	TGCGCCAGCAGCCCCGGGACACAGGTATGGAGTCATGAGCAGTTCTTC	CASSPGTQVWSHEQFF
TRBV7-7	many	TRBD2	TRBJ2-5	TGTGCCAGCAGCCCCACTAGCGGGGGGGGAACAGAGACCCAGTACTTC	CASSPTSGGGTETQYF
TRBV6-2/TRBV6-3	few	NA	TRBJ2-2	TGTGCCAGTCGACTGGGGAGCTACACCGGGGAGCTGTTTTTT	CASRLGSYTGELFF
TRBV20-1	many	TRBD2	TRBJ2-3	TGCAGTGCCGTTAGCGGGAGCGGCACAGATACGCAGTATTTT	CSAVSGSGTDTQYF
TRBV19	NA	TRBD1	TRBJ1-5	TGTGCCAGTTCAGGGGGCCAGCCCCAGCATTTT	CASSGGQPQHF
TRBV20-1	many	NA	TRBJ2-2	TGCAGTGCTAGAGATGAGAGCGTCGACACCGGGGAGCTGTTTTTT	CSARDESVDTGELFF
TRBV20-1	many	TRBD2	TRBJ2-5	TGCAGTGACACGGGACTAGCGGAAGAGACCCAGTACTTC	CSDTGLAEETQYF
TRBV7-2	many	NA	TRBJ2-7	TGTGCCAGCAGGGGCGCAACCTACGAGCAGTACTTC	CASRGATYEQYF
TRBV20-1	many	TRBD2	TRBJ2-1	TGCAGTGCTCAAGATTGGACTAGCGGGGGGGTCAGAGAGCAGTTCTTC	CSAQDWTSGGVREQFF
TRBV6-5	NA	NA	TRBJ2-3	TGTGCCAGCATGTATCGGGGGGCAGAAGATACGCAGTATTTT	CASMYRGAEDTQYF
TRBV5-1	many	NA	TRBJ1-5	TGCGCCAGCAGCTTTCACAGGGATAGCAATCAGCCCCAGCATTTT	CASSFHRDSNQPQHF
TRBV2	NA	NA	TRBJ1-3	TGTGCCAGCAGGGATGACATATCTGGACAAACCATATATTTT	CASRDDISGQTIYF
TRBV20-1	many	TRBD2	TRBJ2-3	TGCAGTGCTAGACCAGCGGGGGGAATAGGTACGCAGTATTTT	CSARPAGGIGTQYF
TRBV5-6	many	NA	TRBJ1-2	TGTGCCAGCAGCTTGGCCTTTGGGGCGTCGAGAAATGGCTACACCTTC	CASSLAFGASRNGYTF
TRBV7-2	many	NA	TRBJ2-7	TGTGCCAGCAGCCTCGGGGGGGACAGCTCCTACGAGCAGTACTTC	CASSLGGDSSYEQYF